The next 21 T cell receptor beta chains were all read from a single sample in a study of shared clonotypes between healthy human individuals. Libraries were prepared by immunoSEQ multiplex PCR; TCRdb keeps only in-frame clonotypes and omits some of them. This table holds more than 2,000,000 clones, just over 90% found once. What was sequenced was naive CD4+ T cells sorted from blood. Subset reported: CD45RA+ positively selected. These receptors originate from a man in his late teens or twenties in good health.

The chain has TRBV5-1 and TRBJ2-3, with 11 bases matching TRBD2. Germline V gene sequence: CDR1 SGHRS, CDR2 YFSETQ. CDR3 length: 15 amino acids. The J segment lost 5 bases and the V segment lost 4 bases, leaving 6 bases of the junction unmatched. The chain's CDR3 is CASSTLAGGIDTQYF. The CDR3 nucleotides read TGCGCCAGCAGCACTCTAGCGGGAGGCATAGATACGCAGTATTTT.

This chain links TRBV5-1 with TRBJ2-6; D gene uncertain. Germline loops: CDR1 SGHRS, CDR2 YFSETQ. The CDR3 sequence is 14 residues long. The ends were cut back, 5 bases at V and 0 bases at J, with 6 bases in the middle. The CDR3 nucleotides read TGCGCCAGCAGACAGTACTCTGGGGCCAACGTCCTGACTTTC. The encoded protein is CASRQYSGANVLTF. Variable domain in full (rest from reference TRBV5-1 and TRBJ2-6): KAGVTQTPRYLIKTRGQQVTLSCSPISGHRSVSWYQQTPGQGLQFLFEYFSETQRNKGNFPGRFSGRQFSNSRSEMNVSTLELGDSALYLCASRQYSGANVLTFGAGSRLTVL.

For the CDR3, the DNA is TGCGCCAGCAGCTGGGGACAGGGAGGGGGCACAGATACGCAGTATTTT. It yields the protein CASSWGQGGGTDTQYF. V and J are TRBV5-1 and TRBJ2-3; 9 bases are a match to TRBD1. CDR1 and CDR2 from the germline V gene are SGHRS and YFSETQ. CDR3 size: 16 residues. V shed 3 bases and J 1 base; nucleotides not matched to a gene: 6. The full variable domain, its missing parts supplied by reference TRBV5-1 and TRBJ2-3, is KAGVTQTPRYLIKTRGQQVTLSCSPISGHRSVSWYQQTPGQGLQFLFEYFSETQRNKGNFPGRFSGRQFSNSRSEMNVSTLELGDSALYLCASSWGQGGGTDTQYFGPGTRLTVL.

The CDR3 nucleotides are TGTGCCAGCAGACCAACTATCCCCTGGGTTGGGACCGGGGAGCTGTTTTTT. This translates into CASRPTIPWVGTGELFF. The chain couples TRBV27 to TRBJ2-2; D is uncertain. Trimming removed 6 bases from V and 5 bases from J, with 22 bases in between. The CDR3 is 17 residues long. Germline V CDR1 and CDR2: MNHEY, SMNVEV (reference sequence).

The V call is TRBV18, the J call TRBJ2-5; D uncertain. Germline V lookup: CDR1 KGHSH, CDR2 LQKENI. Trimming cost V 3 bases and J 2 bases, with 10 bases left between them. The CDR3 covers 14 residues. The CDR3 nucleotides are TGTGCCAGCTCACCCGCGGTCAGGCAAGAGACCCAGTACTTC. This translates into CASSPAVRQETQYF. Full variable domain (rest looked up from reference TRBV18 and TRBJ2-5): NAGVMQNPRHLVRRRGQEARLRCSPMKGHSHVYWYRQLPEEGLKFMVYLQKENIIDESGMPKERFSAEFPKEGPSILRIQQVVRGDSAAYFCASSPAVRQETQYFGPGTRLLVL.

To note about this clone: A junction boundary mismatches the germline segment, possibly from a read error. The CDR3 here is CASSLGQGLATDF. Written as DNA, the CDR3 is TGCGCCAGCAGCTTGGGACAGGGGCTGGCGACGGACTTC. The chain links TRBV5-1 to TRBJ2-4; 8 bases agree with TRBD1. Germline V CDR1 and CDR2: SGHRS, YFSETQ. The CDR3 covers 13 residues.

As to this clone: This same CDR3 is encoded by further DNA sequences in the sample. The chain has TRBV5-1 and TRBJ2-2; D is possibly TRBD2 (5 bases). The V end lost 0 bases, the J end lost 3 bases, and 6 bases lay between the germline ends. Germline-derived CDR1 and CDR2 are SGHRS and YFSETQ. This CDR3 has 14 residues. The CDR3 sequence: CASSLGGHTGELFF. CDR3 DNA: TGCGCCAGCAGCTTGGGCGGGCACACCGGGGAGCTGTTTTTT.

The chain is built from TRBV7-2 and TRBJ1-4, with D perhaps TRBD1 (5 bases). Trimming pared 5 bases from V and 7 bases from J, leaving 11 bases between. Germline V lookup: CDR1 SGHTA, CDR2 FQGNSA. The CDR3 totals 13 residues. CDR3 sequence reads: CASSRGGAEKLFF. In nucleotides, the CDR3 is TGTGCCAGCAGCCGCGGAGGGGCTGAAAAACTGTTTTTT.

The chain employs TRBV5-1 and TRBJ2-2; no firm D call. The CDR3 consists of 14 residues. The germline gives CDR1 SGHRS, CDR2 YFSETQ. V was shortened by 4 bases and J by 6 bases, with 13 bases between the two germline ends. CDR3 residues: CASSPWPRAGELFF. CDR3 sequence (DNA): TGCGCCAGCAGCCCCTGGCCTAGGGCCGGGGAGCTGTTTTTT.

The CDR3 nucleotides are TGTGCCAGCAGCTTGGACGGGCATTGGGAGACCCAGTACTTC. As protein: CASSLDGHWETQYF. The chain is built from TRBV5-6 and TRBJ2-5; D ambiguous. Germline-derived CDR1 and CDR2 are SGHDT and YYEEEE. V gave up 0 bases and J gave up 5 bases, with 11 bases separating them. This CDR3 spans 14 amino acids.

This clone was seen just once. This rearrangement joins TRBV6-5 to TRBJ2-3; D might be TRBD2 (6 bases). This CDR3 is 15 amino acids long. The germline V gene encodes CDR1 MNHEY and CDR2 SVGAGI. V gave up 6 bases and J gave up 2 bases, with 15 bases separating them. The CDR3 protein is CASRNSGRPTDTQYF. In DNA form, the CDR3 reads TGTGCCAGCAGAAATAGCGGTAGACCCACAGATACGCAGTATTTT.

This chain links TRBV5-1 with TRBJ2-1, with TRBD2 matching over 12 bases. Trimming took 4 bases from V and 9 from J; bases not matched to a gene: 8. CDR1 is SGHRS and CDR2 is YFSETQ in the germline V gene. The CDR3 has 15 residues. The CDR3 loop reads CASSKGLAGRVEQFF. DNA of the CDR3: TGCGCCAGCAGCAAAGGACTAGCGGGACGGGTTGAGCAGTTCTTC.

The V call is TRBV4-1, the J call TRBJ2-2; the match to TRBD1 covers 8 bases. The V and J ends lost 4 bases and 6 bases, in that order; junction bases with no gene match: 10. Germline V lookup: CDR1 MGHRA, CDR2 YSYEKL. The CDR3 contains 16 residues. The CDR3 DNA is TGCGCCAGCAGCCCCCGGACAGGGAAAGGTGCCGGGGAGCTGTTTTTT. The encoded protein is CASSPRTGKGAGELFF.

The chain employs TRBV9 and TRBJ2-6; D tentatively reads TRBD1 or TRBD2 (5 bases each). The CDR3 extends over 14 amino acids. V was pared by 5 bases and J by 2 bases, with 8 bases between. The germline V gene encodes CDR1 SGDLS and CDR2 YYNGEE. The CDR3 reads CASSMGAGANVLTF. The CDR3 DNA follows: TGTGCCAGCAGTATGGGGGCTGGGGCCAACGTCCTGACTTTC.

A remark on this clone: Other DNA sequences in this specimen translate into the identical CDR3. This chain uses TRBV6-6 with TRBJ1-1; D is unresolved. This CDR3 spans 14 amino acids. CDR1 and CDR2 (germline): MNHNY, SVGAGI (reference sequence). Deletions cut 0 bases from V and 3 bases from J, with 8 bases between. The CDR3 loop is CASSYSGGDTEAFF. Here the CDR3 DNA reads TGTGCCAGCAGTTACTCTGGCGGAGACACTGAAGCTTTCTTT.

With respect to this clone: Within the sample, other DNA sequences also encode this same CDR3. This sequence joins TRBV20-1 and TRBJ2-1, with D unclear. V was pared by 6 bases and J by 5 bases, with 5 bases between. Per germline, CDR1 DFQATT and CDR2 SNEGSKA (reference sequence). The CDR3 runs 10 residues. The CDR3 DNA reads TGCAGTGCCATGAACAATGAGCAGTTCTTC. This codes for CSAMNNEQFF.

V and J are TRBV29-1 and TRBJ2-3, with 8 nucleotides matching TRBD2. The CDR3 spans 14 residues. Germline V lookup: CDR1 SQVTM, CDR2 ANQGSEA. V lost 4 bases to trimming and J lost 4 bases; unmatched junction nucleotides: 7. The CDR3 DNA reads as TGCAGCGTTGGTTCCAGCGGGAGCGCAGATACGCAGTATTTT. Its protein product is CSVGSSGSADTQYF.

This clone was recorded once. This chain uses TRBV7-3 with TRBJ1-1, with D possibly being TRBD1 (5 bases). The ends were cut back, 2 bases at V and 2 bases at J, with 9 bases in the middle. The CDR3 contains 14 residues. Germline CDR1 is SGHTA and CDR2 is FQGTGA. As DNA, the CDR3 is TGTGCCAGCAGCTTAGGCGGGGCCAACACTGAAGCTTTCTTT. Amino acid sequence: CASSLGGANTEAFF.

The chain uses TRBV18 and TRBJ2-7; tentatively, D is TRBD2 (5 bases). The V gene's germline CDR1 is KGHSH and CDR2 LQKENI. V shed 2 bases and J shed 0 bases, with 23 bases lying between them. This CDR3 region has 19 residues. As DNA, the CDR3 is TGTGCCAGCTCACCAACGATTTCTAGCTTTACTTACAGCTCCTACGAGCAGTACTTC. It translates to CASSPTISSFTYSSYEQYF.

This chain joins TRBV19 and TRBJ1-1, with unresolved D. Trimming took off 2 bases at V and 3 bases at J, with 10 bases between the two ends. This CDR3 is built from 14 residues. Germline assignment: CDR1 LNHDA and CDR2 SQIVND (reference sequence). The CDR3 here is CASSINGPDTEAFF. The DNA for the CDR3 is TGTGCCAGTAGTATAAACGGTCCGGACACTGAAGCTTTCTTT.

The chain combines TRBV5-1 with TRBJ1-6; D is uncertain. CDR1 and CDR2 (germline): SGHRS, YFSETQ. Trimming pared 0 bases from V and 16 bases from J, leaving 14 bases between. CDR3 size: 13 residues. CDR3 amino acids: CASSLGEGPSLHF. The CDR3 DNA sequence: TGCGCCAGCAGCTTGGGGGAGGGCCCATCTCTCCACTTT.